The 9 T cell receptor beta chains reported below all come from one sample, sequenced in a study of blood T cell repertoires in COVID-19 (dated by TCRdb to 2019 to 2021). The library was generated by the immunoSEQ multiplex PCR assay. Drawn from immuneACCESS, this table holds only the in-frame rearrangements with V and J called that TCRdb kept. Clones are partly lost; checked studies trace under half to an unresolved V gene and leave the rest unexplained. This sample is represented by over 150,000 clones; 70% to 90% of them were singletons. Jointly, the top ten make up 6.9% of the sample. Material for sequencing was peripheral blood. Receptors were obtained from an elderly man with COVID-19, enrolled during active disease.

V gene TRBV27 combines with J gene TRBJ1-6; D possibly corresponds to TRBD1 (6 bases). CDR3 length: 15 amino acids. The germline CDR1 and CDR2 sequences are MNHEY and SMNVEV (reference sequence). Trimming stripped 6 bases from V and 8 bases from J, with 17 bases between. CDR3 sequence: CASRIIGQRDSPLHF. The CDR3 DNA reads TGTGCCAGCAGGATCATAGGACAGAGGGATTCACCCCTCCACTTT.

V and J are TRBV6-6 and TRBJ1-1; D is undetermined. The V gene lost 2 bases and the J gene lost 0 bases, with 10 bases spanning the gap. CDR3 size: 15 residues. The germline V gene encodes CDR1 MNHNY and CDR2 SVGAGI (reference sequence). The CDR3 DNA reads as TGTGCCAGCAGTTACACCACTACATTGAACACTGAAGCTTTCTTT. Its translation: CASSYTTTLNTEAFF.

The chain links TRBV29-1 to TRBJ2-1; 8 nucleotides line up with TRBD1. The CDR3 is 12 residues long. Trimming cost V 5 bases and J 9 bases; bases outside gene matches: 6. Germline values: CDR1 SQVTM, CDR2 ANQGSEA. CDR3: CSVSQGAGEQFF. The CDR3 DNA is TGCAGCGTTTCTCAGGGGGCGGGTGAGCAGTTCTTC.

This clone was observed a single time. The chain employs TRBV19 and TRBJ2-6, with unresolved D. This CDR3 contains 16 residues. The germline V gene has CDR1 LNHDA and CDR2 SQIVND (reference sequence). Trimming stripped 0 bases from V and 3 bases from J, with 9 bases between. CDR3 amino acids: CASSIDQVIGANVLTF. The CDR3 DNA reads as TGTGCCAGTAGTATAGATCAGGTGATTGGGGCCAACGTCCTGACTTTC.

The chain's CDR3 is CASSPVSSGVGDTQYF. The DNA of the CDR3 is TGTGCCAGCAGCCCAGTGAGTAGCGGGGTGGGAGATACGCAGTATTTT. The chain joins TRBV4-2 to TRBJ2-3; 8 positions agree with TRBD2. V shed 4 bases and J 5 bases; nucleotides not matched to a gene: 11. This CDR3 has 16 residues. Germline loops: CDR1 LGHNA, CDR2 YNFKEQ.

The CDR3 here is CASSLRGTGTEAFF. CDR3 in DNA: TGCGCCAGCAGCTTGAGGGGGACGGGCACTGAAGCTTTCTTT. This chain uses TRBV5-1 with TRBJ1-1; perhaps TRBD1 as D (6 bases). Germline CDR1 and CDR2: SGHRS and YFSETQ. Trimming took off 1 base at V and 4 bases at J, with 11 bases between the two ends. CDR3 size: 14 residues. The variable domain in full, with the rest retrieved from reference TRBV5-1 and TRBJ1-1, is KAGVTQTPRYLIKTRGQQVTLSCSPISGHRSVSWYQQTPGQGLQFLFEYFSETQRNKGNFPGRFSGRQFSNSRSEMNVSTLELGDSALYLCASSLRGTGTEAFFGQGTRLTVV.

The chain couples TRBV2 to TRBJ2-7; 12 nucleotides align to TRBD2. The CDR3 is 15 residues long. The V gene's germline CDR1 is SNHLY and CDR2 FYNNEI. The ends lost 8 bases at V and 1 base at J; junction bases unmatched: 6. CDR3 amino acids: CASRELAGGSYEQYF. The CDR3 DNA is TGTGCCAGCCGAGAACTAGCGGGGGGTTCCTACGAGCAGTACTTC.

V usage is TRBV5-1 and J usage is TRBJ1-2; D might be TRBD1 (5 bases). The germline V and J ends were trimmed by 0 bases and 3 bases, with 12 bases remaining between them. Looked up from germline, CDR1 is SGHRS and CDR2 is YFSETQ. The CDR3 contains 15 residues. CDR3 protein: CASSLVLGADYGYTF. CDR3 sequence (DNA): TGCGCCAGCAGCTTGGTGCTAGGGGCCGACTATGGCTACACCTTC. Based on the CDR3 plus reference TRBV5-1 and TRBJ1-2, the full variable domain is KAGVTQTPRYLIKTRGQQVTLSCSPISGHRSVSWYQQTPGQGLQFLFEYFSETQRNKGNFPGRFSGRQFSNSRSEMNVSTLELGDSALYLCASSLVLGADYGYTFGSGTRLTVV.

This clone was seen a few times. V is TRBV7-2 and J is TRBJ1-2; TRBD1 aligns across 7 bases. Looked up from germline, CDR1 is SGHTA and CDR2 is FQGNSA. The junction had 12 bases not matched to a gene; V was cut back by 5 bases and J by 6 bases. The CDR3 is made up of 15 amino acids. The CDR3 loop reads CASSVPTKQGHGYTF. The CDR3 bases are TGTGCCAGCAGCGTACCTACTAAACAGGGGCATGGCTACACCTTC.